One T cell receptor (beta chain) is described in this entry. This record belongs to a study of blood T cell repertoires in COVID-19. At the level of the study: PBMCs, B-cell-depleted T cells, or T cells were the source of the cDNA or gDNA that made up the material.

The germline V and J ends were trimmed by 4 bases and 2 bases, with 15 bases remaining between them. Germline lookup yields CDR1 MNHEY and CDR2 SVGEGT. This CDR3 contains 15 residues. In the original processing: Amplification of reference gene primers provided the estimated nucleated cell counts. The table came from immunoSEQ multiplex PCR; TCRdb's copy has only in-frame clones and leaves some out. D and trimming come from the DNA, and the V and J calls and clone size come from that table. The table shows approximately 100,000 clones, with approximately 92% occurring only once. The specimen was peripheral blood. This TCR came from a man aged 50-60 years with active COVID-19. The chain combines TRBV6-2 or TRBV6-3 with TRBJ2-7; perhaps TRBD1 as D (6 bases). The CDR3 DNA sequence: TGTGCCAGCAGTTGGGGACATGGAGGAACCTACGAGCAGTACTTC. This codes for CASSWGHGGTYEQYF.